The rows below give T cell receptor beta chains drawn from one sample of a study of identical twins. TCRdb recomputed calls from the 5' RACE reads with MiXCR, one row per CDR3 protein. The sample shows roughly 700,000 distinct CDR3 sequences, around 8.6% of them seen only once. These same records also appear under a second study, on yellow fever vaccine responses in identical twins.

The sample consisted of PBMCs. The receptors stem from a woman aged 18 to 35 in good health. Each CDR3 is given with its conserved first and last residue. The D gene is left open where the match is weak. Only part of the rows carry a size: once, few, many, or a class if the clone is expanded.

V gene	J gene	clone size	D gene	CDR3 DNA	CDR3 protein
TRBV2	TRBJ1-2	-	-	TGTGCCAGCAGTGAGGAACTACAGGGTCAGGATGGCTACACCTTC	CASSEELQGQDGYTF
TRBV20-1	TRBJ1-6	many	-	TGCAGTGCTACTAGTGGGGGGCAGGACTATTCACCCCTCCACTTT	CSATSGGQDYSPLHF
TRBV12-5	TRBJ2-5	few	-	TGTGCTAGCTCCCCGGACAGCACTCAAGAGACCCAGTACTTC	CASSPDSTQETQYF
TRBV12-3/TRBV12-4	TRBJ2-7	-	TRBD1	TGTGCCAGCAGGAGGACAGGGAAGGCCTACGAGCAGTACTTC	CASRRTGKAYEQYF
TRBV2	TRBJ2-5	few	TRBD1	TGTGCCAGCCGGGACAGCAGACAGACCCAGTACTTC	CASRDSRQTQYF
TRBV10-3	TRBJ2-1	few	TRBD2	TGTGCCATCAGAAGGGGGGCCGGGAGGGCCGATGAGCAGTTCTTC	CAIRRGAGRADEQFF
TRBV3-1	TRBJ2-3	-	-	TGTGCCAGCACCAAGGACGTTGGTTGGATAAGCACAGATACGCAGTATTTT	CASTKDVGWISTDTQYF
TRBV9	TRBJ2-5	-	TRBD2	TGTGCCAGCAGCTCCAAGGGACTAGCGGGAGATTGGGAGACCCAGTACTTC	CASSSKGLAGDWETQYF
TRBV6-1	TRBJ1-6	-	-	TGTGCCAGCAGTGGGTCTTGGGGGTTGAATAATTCACCCCTCCACTTT	CASSGSWGLNNSPLHF
TRBV12-3/TRBV12-4	TRBJ1-1	many	-	TGTGCCAGCAGCCTCCAGGGTCGTACTGAAGCTTTCTTT	CASSLQGRTEAFF
TRBV12-3/TRBV12-4	TRBJ1-4	few	-	TGTGCCAGCAGTCCGATTATGTTTAATGAAAAACTGTTTTTT	CASSPIMFNEKLFF
TRBV29-1	TRBJ2-1	many	-	TGCAGCACAGAGGCCAAATACAATGAGCAGTTCTTC	CSTEAKYNEQFF
TRBV30	TRBJ2-1	-	TRBD2	TGTGCCTGGAGTGTAGGGCCAACTAGCGCACAGTTCTTC	CAWSVGPTSAQFF
TRBV30	TRBJ2-1	-	-	TGTGCCTGGAGTGTAACGTCGGGGTCAGGGAGGTACAATGAGCAGTTCTTC	CAWSVTSGSGRYNEQFF
TRBV15	TRBJ2-2	-	-	TGTGCCACCAGCGAGGACAGTTTACGAGAGAAGAACACCGGGGAGCTGTTTTTT	CATSEDSLREKNTGELFF
TRBV4-2	TRBJ2-5	-	TRBD1	TGTGCCAGCAGCCAAGAGGCAGGGGGCCTTTGGGAGACCCAGTACTTC	CASSQEAGGLWETQYF
TRBV10-3	TRBJ2-7	few	TRBD2	TGTGCCATCAGCGAAACTAGCGGAGACTCCTCCGAGCAGTACTTC	CAISETSGDSSEQYF
TRBV4-2	TRBJ2-3	few	TRBD2	TGTGCCAGCAGCCAAGTAGCGGGGGGAGCAGATACGCAGTATTTT	CASSQVAGGADTQYF
TRBV24-1	TRBJ2-1	many	TRBD2	TGTGCCACAGGGGCTAGCGGGAGGGCCGAGGATGAGCAGTTCTTC	CATGASGRAEDEQFF
TRBV10-3	TRBJ1-5	many	-	TGTGCCACCTCTGACAACAATCAGCCCCAGCATTTT	CATSDNNQPQHF
TRBV7-9	TRBJ2-5	-	TRBD2	TGTGCCACCCTCCCTTATAGCGGGGGAGAGACCCAGTACTTC	CATLPYSGGETQYF
TRBV7-8	TRBJ2-1	-	-	TGTGCCAGCAGCTTTGGGAGGGGGGGTCGGTACAATGAGCAGTTCTTC	CASSFGRGGRYNEQFF
TRBV3-1	TRBJ1-1	few	TRBD1	TGTGCCAGCAGCCAGATTACAGGGGGAGGGAACACTGAAGCTTTCTTT	CASSQITGGGNTEAFF
TRBV21-1	TRBJ2-3	many	-	TGTGCCAGCAGCAAAGTTCAGGCATACCCTAGCACAGATACGCAGTATTTT	CASSKVQAYPSTDTQYF
TRBV5-1	TRBJ1-1	-	-	TGCGCCAGCAGCTTGGTTGGTACAGCCAAAGAAGCTTTCTTT	CASSLVGTAKEAFF
TRBV7-2	TRBJ1-4	many	-	TGTGCCAGCCGCCCCCTCGGTGATGAAAAACTGTTTTTT	CASRPLGDEKLFF
TRBV12-3/TRBV12-4	TRBJ2-3	many	-	TGTGCCAGCAGTTTTCAAGCGGGAGATACGCAGTATTTT	CASSFQAGDTQYF
TRBV25-1	TRBJ2-1	few	TRBD1	TGTGCCAGTCAGAGGGGGCAACCTGGCGATGAGCAGTTCTTC	CASQRGQPGDEQFF
TRBV6-1	TRBJ2-2	-	-	TGTGCCAGTACCGGACTATATGCGAACACCGGGGAGCTGTTTTTT	CASTGLYANTGELFF
TRBV19	TRBJ2-1	-	TRBD2	TGTGCCAGTAGGAAGCACGGACTAGCGGGGGCCCGGGAATACGGCAATGAGCAGTTCTTC	CASRKHGLAGAREYGNEQFF
TRBV7-6	TRBJ2-1	-	TRBD2	TGTGCCAGCAGCTCAACTAGCGCTTCCTACAATGAGCAGTTCTTC	CASSSTSASYNEQFF
TRBV6-4	TRBJ2-3	-	TRBD2	TGTGCCAGCAGTGAAGGGACTAGCGGGGGGGCAGATACGCAGTATTTT	CASSEGTSGGADTQYF
TRBV29-1	TRBJ2-7	few	-	TGCAGCGTTGTAGGCAGAACCTACGAGCAGTACTTC	CSVVGRTYEQYF
TRBV20-1	TRBJ1-1	few	-	TGCAGTGTCCTTCTGGAGAACACTGAAGCTTTCTTT	CSVLLENTEAFF
TRBV29-1	TRBJ2-7	-	-	TGCAGCGTTGTGTTATCCAGAGCCTACGAGCAGTACTTC	CSVVLSRAYEQYF
TRBV29-1	TRBJ2-7	few	-	TGCAGCGTACGCGGGGACAGCCTTATCTCCTACGAGCAGTACTTC	CSVRGDSLISYEQYF
TRBV5-4	TRBJ2-2	-	TRBD2	TGTGCCAGCACCTGGGCTAGCGGGAGCCTCGGGGAGCTGTTTTTT	CASTWASGSLGELFF
TRBV2	TRBJ2-5	-	-	TGTGCCAGTCTGGGCCTGCCGGAGACCCAGTACTTC	CASLGLPETQYF
TRBV4-3	TRBJ1-1	many	TRBD1	TGCGCCAGCAGCCAGGACAGGGGGCTCGGGGAAGAAGCTTTCTTT	CASSQDRGLGEEAFF
TRBV15	TRBJ2-2	-	-	TGTGCCACCAGCAGAGAGGGGGAGCTGTTTTTT	CATSREGELFF
TRBV6-5	TRBJ2-3	few	TRBD2	TGTGCCAGCAGTTACTCGCCTAGCGGCCCAGATACGCAGTATTTT	CASSYSPSGPDTQYF
TRBV24-1	TRBJ1-2	few	-	TGTGCCACCAGTGCTCCTGGACAGACCGACTATGGCTACACCTTC	CATSAPGQTDYGYTF
TRBV5-1	TRBJ2-3	-	-	TGCGCCAGCAGCGAGACAATAACAGATACGCAGTATTTT	CASSETITDTQYF
TRBV27	TRBJ2-2	few	-	TGTGCCAGCAGTTGGAACGCGGGGGCTCAATTAAACACCGGGGAGCTGTTTTTT	CASSWNAGAQLNTGELFF
TRBV7-8	TRBJ2-3	-	-	TGTGCCAGCAGACGCATGGGGCTAGTAGGCCTCCCCGGAGATACGCAGTATTTT	CASRRMGLVGLPGDTQYF
TRBV29-1	TRBJ2-7	few	-	TGCAGCGTTAGGGACGACTACTACGAGCAGTACTTC	CSVRDDYYEQYF
TRBV5-1	TRBJ2-7	few	-	TGCGCCAGCAGCTTGGTACCCGAGACCTCCTACGAGCAGTACTTC	CASSLVPETSYEQYF
TRBV12-3/TRBV12-4	TRBJ2-3	-	-	TGTGCCAGCAATTGGGGGGCGGGAGGCACAGATACGCAGTATTTT	CASNWGAGGTDTQYF
TRBV7-2	TRBJ2-5	-	-	TGTGCCAGCAGCTTAGCGTTGGGGTGGAGGGAGACCCAGTACTTC	CASSLALGWRETQYF
TRBV21-1	TRBJ2-3	many	-	TGTGCCAGCCCTCTCGGGGAGCAGGGTGTTCGAACAGATACGCAGTATTTT	CASPLGEQGVRTDTQYF
TRBV15	TRBJ2-5	-	TRBD1	TGTGCCACCAGCAACCCCGGGACAGGGGGCGGGGAGACCCAGTACTTC	CATSNPGTGGGETQYF
TRBV5-1	TRBJ1-1	few	-	TGCGCCAGCAGCTTGGGCGGCGGATCGAACACTGAAGCTTTCTTT	CASSLGGGSNTEAFF
TRBV29-1	TRBJ2-5	few	TRBD2	TGCAGCGTTGCCGGGGGGGGGAACCAAGAGACCCAGTACTTC	CSVAGGGNQETQYF
TRBV7-2	TRBJ2-2	many	TRBD2	TGTGCCAGCAGCCTACTAGCGGGGGGGACCGGGGAGCTGTTTTTT	CASSLLAGGTGELFF